The clone carrying this T cell receptor (beta chain) came up once. The data were taken from a study of blood T cell repertoires in COVID-19. V lost 7 bases and J lost 9; bases outside the gene matches: 6. CDR3 length: 13 residues. Germline V gene sequence: CDR1 SNHLY, CDR2 FYNNEI. Profiling relied on immunoSEQ multiplex PCR, and the TCRdb table lists in-frame clones only, not all of them. This table has fewer than 400,000 clones, over 75% appearing once. Participants were aged about 18 to 89 years from about two dozen US areas. Participants had their cohort set by participant-reported clinical history.

The receptor was derived from a man younger than 40 who had recovered from COVID-19. The chain uses TRBV2 and TRBJ1-6; 7 bases line up with TRBD1. The specimen was PBMCs or T cells enriched from blood (not recorded which). The chain's CDR3 is CASIRQGGSPLHF. The CDR3 DNA reads as TGTGCCAGCATTCGACAGGGCGGTTCACCCCTCCACTTT.